Below, 23 T cell receptor beta chains from the same sample are listed, as sequenced in a study of vaccination and CD4 T cells after COVID-19. These TCRs are of unknown antigen specificity. Scientists ran DNA taken from cultured CD4+ T cells through the Oncomine TCR Beta short-read assay for sequencing. TCRdb called the PCR reads again in MiXCR, with one record for every CDR3 protein. The data show about 21,000 distinct CDR3 sequences, with roughly a quarter seen just once and 11% held by the top ten. Treatment here: roughly 10-day PBMC culture with coronavirus spike peptide pools or control peptides (ViraFEST assay). Specimen: cultured CD4+ T cells from blood. Source of these receptors: a human donor with COVID-19.

The CDR3 here is CSARDRNSGNTIYF. For the CDR3, the DNA is TGCAGTGCTAGGGACAGGAACTCTGGAAACACCATATATTTT. V usage is TRBV20-1 and J usage is TRBJ1-3; 7 bases map to TRBD1. This CDR3 comprises 14 residues. With 3 bases clipped from V and 0 bases from J, the junction kept 2 bases outside the gene matches. Per the germline V gene, CDR1 is DFQATT and CDR2 is SNEGSKA (reference sequence).

J is TRBJ1-3 and V is TRBV7-9; no reliable D call. In germline, CDR1 is SEHNR, CDR2 FQNEAQ (reference sequence). The CDR3 runs 14 residues. V gave up 5 bases and J gave up 0 bases, with 8 bases separating them. CDR3 DNA sequence: TGTGCCAGCAGCGACCAGTACTCTGGAAACACCATATATTTT. Residues: CASSDQYSGNTIYF.

The chain recombines TRBV11-3 with TRBJ2-1, with 7 bases fitting TRBD1. The CDR3 contains 15 residues. Germline V gene lookup returns CDR1 SGHNT and CDR2 YENEEA. Germline trimming cut 3 bases from V and 8 bases from J; bases unmatched to any gene: 10. As DNA, the CDR3 is TGTGCCAGCAGCTTGACAGGGAATATCGGCGATGAGCAGTTCTTC. It encodes CASSLTGNIGDEQFF.

The table lists this clonotype with a few counts. The rearrangement uses TRBV20-1 and TRBJ2-7; 7 nucleotides line up with TRBD1. This CDR3 is built from 14 residues. Per germline, CDR1 DFQATT and CDR2 SNEGSKA (reference sequence). V was pared by 3 bases and J by 3 bases, with 8 bases of the junction left unmatched. Written as DNA, the CDR3 is TGCAGTGCTAGTCATGGGACAGCGAGCTACGAGCAGTACTTC. This translates into CSASHGTASYEQYF.

The rearrangement uses TRBV11-2 and TRBJ2-1; the match to TRBD2 covers 9 bases. The CDR3 sequence is 17 residues long. Germline V gives CDR1 SGHAT, CDR2 FQNNGV. Losses at the gene ends were 4 bases for V and 4 bases for J; bases not matched to a gene: 11. CDR3 amino acids: CASSSRGRSGGYNEQFF. The CDR3 DNA reads TGTGCCAGCAGCTCGCGGGGGCGTAGCGGGGGATACAATGAGCAGTTCTTC.

As concerns this clonotype: One end of the junction fails to match germline, which may point to a read error. The rearrangement uses TRBV5-1 and TRBJ1-5; the match to TRBD1 covers 12 bases. The CDR3 is 15 amino acids. Looked up from germline, CDR1 is SGHRS and CDR2 is YFSETQ. The CDR3: CASSRGTGGNEPQHF. CDR3 nucleotide sequence: TGCGCCAGCAGCAGGGGGACAGGGGGCAATGAGCCCCAGCATTTT.

There are a few counts of this clonotype. This rearrangement joins TRBV7-2 to TRBJ2-7, with D perhaps TRBD2 (5 bases). This CDR3 comprises 14 residues. The germline V gene encodes CDR1 SGHTA and CDR2 FQGNSA. V was shortened by 4 bases and J by 3 bases, with 13 bases between the two germline ends. The CDR3 coding sequence is TGTGCCAGCAGCTCAGCGACGGGAAACTACGAGCAGTACTTC. Translating it yields CASSSATGNYEQYF.

This sequence joins TRBV6-1 and TRBJ1-5, with unresolved D. Germline CDR1 and CDR2: MNHNS and SASEGT. Trimming stripped 5 bases from V and 0 bases from J, with 14 bases between. The CDR3 length is 16 residues. CDR3 protein: CASSPTTLISNQPQHF. As DNA, the CDR3 is TGTGCCAGCAGTCCTACGACACTAATTAGCAATCAGCCCCAGCATTTT.

The V and J genes are TRBV5-5 and TRBJ2-5; TRBD1 matches 8 bases. Trimming removed 5 bases from V and 2 bases from J; junction bases left unmatched: 8. The CDR3 contains 15 residues. Germline CDR1 and CDR2: SGHKS and YYEKEE (reference sequence). CDR3 coding DNA: TGTGCCAGCAGGCAAGGGACAGGTGTACAAGAGACCCAGTACTTC. Protein sequence: CASRQGTGVQETQYF.

This clonotype was picked up a small number of times. The rearrangement joins TRBV25-1 to TRBJ2-5, with 8 bases identical to TRBD2. Germline V CDR1 and CDR2: MGHDK, SYGVNS. Unmatched junction bases numbered 15, after V lost 1 base and J lost 8 bases. The length of the CDR3 is 17 residues. DNA of the CDR3: TGTGCCAGCAGTGAATTGCGGAGCGGGGGCGGGCGGGGTACCCAGTACTTC. Encoded protein: CASSELRSGGGRGTQYF.

There are a few counts of this clonotype. Written as DNA, the CDR3 is TGTGCCGCTAGGGGGGTTACCTACGAGCAGTACTTC. Encoded protein: CAARGVTYEQYF. The chain couples TRBV6-1 to TRBJ2-7; perhaps D is TRBD1 or TRBD2 (6 bases each). Germline CDR1 MNHNS, CDR2 SASEGT. The CDR3 length is 12 residues. V lost 11 bases and J lost 2, with 13 bases in between.

The chain combines TRBV7-2 with TRBJ2-2; maybe TRBD1 (6 bases). V lost 5 bases and J 7 bases, leaving 11 bases between the germline ends. The CDR3 runs 13 residues. In germline, CDR1 is SGHTA, CDR2 FQGNSA. This CDR3 is CASSTGTSGELFF. Here the CDR3 DNA reads TGTGCCAGCAGCACTGGGACAAGCGGGGAGCTGTTTTTT.

The genes are TRBV7-8 and TRBJ2-7; no reliable D call. This CDR3 has 13 residues. Trimming cost V 5 bases and J 6 bases, with 14 bases left between them. Per germline, CDR1 SGHVS and CDR2 FQNEAQ. The CDR3 sequence is CASSENKGSEQYF. DNA of the CDR3: TGTGCCAGCAGCGAAAACAAGGGAAGCGAGCAGTACTTC. The complete variable domain, with remaining parts taken from reference TRBV7-8 and TRBJ2-7, reads GAGVSQSPRYKVAKRGQDVALRCDPISGHVSLFWYQQALGQGPEFLTYFQNEAQLDKSGLPSDRFFAERPEGSVSTLKIQRTQQEDSAVYLCASSENKGSEQYFGPGTRLTVT.

This clonotype came up a few times. This CDR3 is CASSYQKQGRGTDTQYF. The CDR3 DNA sequence: TGTGCCAGCAGCTACCAGAAACAGGGGAGGGGCACAGATACGCAGTATTTT. The V gene is TRBV7-2, the J gene TRBJ2-3, with D perhaps TRBD1 or TRBD2 (7 bases each). The germline V gene encodes CDR1 SGHTA and CDR2 FQGNSA. The CDR3 has 17 amino acids. V was trimmed by 4 bases and J by 1 base, leaving 18 bases between them.

The J gene is TRBJ2-5, the V gene TRBV20-1, with TRBD1 matching over 9 bases. Germline V gene lookup returns CDR1 DFQATT and CDR2 SNEGSKA (reference sequence). V shed 3 bases, J shed 4 bases, and the junction held 12 bases outside the gene matches. This CDR3 has 16 residues. This chain's CDR3 is CSASPTGGGRRETQYF. The CDR3 region has the DNA TGCAGTGCTAGCCCAACAGGGGGCGGCAGGAGAGAGACCCAGTACTTC.

This chain connects TRBV11-1 to TRBJ2-5, with D possibly matching TRBD2 (6 bases). The CDR3 totals 16 residues. Germline V gene data show CDR1 as SGHAT and CDR2 as FQDESV (reference sequence). The V gene lost 2 bases and the J gene lost 1 base, with 14 bases spanning the gap. The chain's CDR3 is CASSLLAVTSQETQYF. CDR3 in DNA: TGTGCCAGCAGCTTATTAGCGGTTACTTCCCAAGAGACCCAGTACTTC.

The chain couples TRBV12-3 or TRBV12-4 to TRBJ1-5; the D is unclear. V was trimmed by 1 base and J by 4 bases, leaving 5 bases between them. CDR3 length equals 13 residues. In DNA, the CDR3 is TGTGCCAGCAGTTTAGGTGAGAATCAGCCCCAGCATTTT. It codes for CASSLGENQPQHF.

This clonotype was picked up a small number of times. The chain has TRBV19 and TRBJ1-6; 9 nucleotides match TRBD1. Germline lookup yields CDR1 LNHDA and CDR2 SQIVND (reference sequence). This CDR3 contains 15 residues. Trimming removed 5 bases from V and 8 bases from J; junction bases left unmatched: 7. In DNA form, the CDR3 reads TGTGCCAGTAGTTTACAGGGGGCCCAGGATTCACCCCTCCACTTT. It encodes CASSLQGAQDSPLHF.

A few counts support this clonotype. The chain carries TRBV12-3 or TRBV12-4 and TRBJ1-1; 8 bases agree with TRBD1. There are 15 residues in the CDR3. The trim removed 7 bases at V and 1 base at J, leaving 8 bases unmatched. CDR3 in amino acids: CASTPGGTRNTEAFF. The CDR3 DNA reads as TGTGCCAGCACCCCAGGGGGCACAAGGAACACTGAAGCTTTCTTT.

The chain employs TRBV19 and TRBJ2-3; perhaps TRBD2 as D (6 bases). The CDR3 is made up of 14 amino acids. Germline CDR1 is LNHDA and CDR2 is SQIVND (reference sequence). V gave up 5 bases and J gave up 5 bases, with 14 bases separating them. This chain's CDR3 is CASSATRVVDTQYF. The CDR3 DNA is TGTGCCAGTAGTGCGACTAGGGTGGTAGATACGCAGTATTTT.

The chain carries TRBV5-1 and TRBJ1-2, with D perhaps matching TRBD1 (6 bases). Germline lookup yields CDR1 SGHRS and CDR2 YFSETQ. The V gene lost 0 bases and the J gene lost 8 bases, with 11 bases spanning the gap. This CDR3 comprises 13 residues. For the CDR3, the DNA is TGCGCCAGCAGCTTGGTCGGGGGCAAGGGCTACACCTTC. Translation: CASSLVGGKGYTF.

This clonotype was recorded a few times. This chain links TRBV20-1 with TRBJ1-1; D is unresolved. The CDR3 loop spans 12 amino acids. Germline CDR1 and CDR2: DFQATT and SNEGSKA (reference sequence). V was pared by 0 bases and J by 2 bases, with 4 bases between. The CDR3 is CSARDPNTEAFF. CDR3 nucleotides: TGCAGTGCTAGAGATCCTAACACTGAAGCTTTCTTT.

This chain joins TRBV7-2 and TRBJ2-7, with 7 bases that match TRBD1. The CDR3 contains 15 residues. The junction had 7 bases not matched to a gene; V was cut back by 1 base and J by 4 bases. Per germline, CDR1 SGHTA and CDR2 FQGNSA. CDR3 protein: CASSLVGDSFYEQYF. CDR3 sequence (DNA): TGTGCCAGCAGCTTAGTCGGGGACAGTTTTTACGAGCAGTACTTC. The full variable domain, completed using reference TRBV7-2 and TRBJ2-7, is GAGVSQSPSNKVTEKGKDVELRCDPISGHTALYWYRQSLGQGLEFLIYFQGNSAPDKSGLPSDRFSAERTGGSVSTLTIQRTQQEDSAVYLCASSLVGDSFYEQYFGPGTRLTVT.